Reported below is one T cell receptor beta chain. Its antigen is unidentified. The data were obtained in a study of regulatory T cells in long-lasting Graves disease. The study's findings and limits: Having only a small sample size may have limited accuracy. With persistent disease, TRBV28, TRBJ1-2 and TRBJ2-5 were the favored segments.

CDR3 regions were amplified by Arm-PCR using iRepertoire HTBI primers to build TCR beta libraries. Each CDR3 protein gets one entry after TCRdb re-called the multiplex PCR reads with MiXCR. The sample lists 420,000 or so distinct CDR3 sequences; about 20% were seen once. Trimming cost V 3 bases and J 3 bases, with 3 bases left between them. Germline lookup yields CDR1 LNHDA and CDR2 SQIVND (reference sequence). The CDR3 contains 12 residues. The time point: persistent/refractory GD, antithyroid drugs over 5 years with positive TRAb. Extracted RNA from PBMCs served as the source of the TCR library. The guidelines of the American Thyroid Association were the basis for diagnosing Graves' disease.

The sequence came from a female donor with Graves disease. The sample consisted of peripheral blood mononuclear cells (PBMCs), taken when the disease was refractory, from a patient treated with antithyroid drugs. This chain links TRBV19 with TRBJ1-3, with D hard to call. CDR3 sequence: CASSIVGNTIYF. The CDR3 coding sequence is TGTGCCAGTAGTATCGTTGGAAACACCATATATTTT.